The present entry profiles one T cell receptor beta chain with its context. In the authors' methods: Using reference gene primer amplification, nucleated cell counts were estimated. Assay: immunoSEQ multiplex PCR; the TCRdb copy retains only in-frame clones and omits some. V and J calls and clone size are as listed in that table; D and trimming were resolved from the DNA. The table shows 180,000 or so clones, with 82% occurring only once. Germline CDR1 KGHSH, CDR2 LQKENI. V dropped 5 bases and J dropped 10; count of bases not matched to a gene: 7. The CDR3 is 13 amino acids. The sample is drawn from a study of blood T cell repertoires in COVID-19. About the study: From T cells, B-cell-depleted T cells, or PBMCs came the material, which was cDNA or gDNA.

The genes are TRBV18 and TRBJ2-1; 8 bases agree with TRBD1. Sequencing used peripheral blood. This TCR came from a woman aged 70-85 years with acute or convalescent COVID-19. CDR3 sequence: CASSEDRVGEQFF. CDR3 nucleotide sequence: TGTGCCAGCTCAGAGGACAGGGTCGGCGAGCAGTTCTTC. The variable domain in full, with the rest retrieved from reference TRBV18 and TRBJ2-1, is NAGVMQNPRHLVRRRGQEARLRCSPMKGHSHVYWYRQLPEEGLKFMVYLQKENIIDESGMPKERFSAEFPKEGPSILRIQQVVRGDSAAYFCASSEDRVGEQFFGPGTRLTVL.